This TCR beta chain was recovered during a study of type 1 and type 2 diabetes patients. Study-level background: T cells were magnetically sorted from PBMCs as CD4+ or CD8+ subsets. Study-wide findings and caveats: Type 2 diabetes patients had few highly-expanded CD4+ clones, median one. Unmatched age and gender across groups might bias interpretation.

Points on this clonotype: What it binds is not known.

Between the trimmed V and J ends, which lost 4 bases and 3 bases, there was a span of 9 bases. The CDR3 loop spans 13 amino acids. Germline lookup yields CDR1 SGHVS and CDR2 FQNEAQ. Amplification started from genomic DNA. Multiplex PCR with 30 forward and 13 reverse primers amplified the TCR beta CDR3. TCRdb called the multiplex PCR reads again in MiXCR, with one record for every CDR3 protein. The sample consists of more than 250,000 distinct CDR3 sequences, more than 45% of them appearing once. V gene TRBV7-8 combines with J gene TRBJ1-1; D call uncertain. The sequenced sample was peripheral blood mononuclear cells (PBMCs). The receptor comes from a young man with type 2 diabetes. This CDR3 is CASSSIGYTEAFF. CDR3 DNA sequence: TGTGCCAGCAGCTCAATCGGATACACTGAAGCTTTCTTT.